One sample yielded the 11 T cell receptor beta chains listed below, sequenced in a study of T-cell memory formation after mild COVID-19 (dated by TCRdb to the early 2020s). The library was generated by 5' RACE. Sequenced on an Illumina NovaSeq 6000. The raw public reads went through TCRdb reprocessing: fastp at Q25, MiXCR clone calling, in-frame beta chains kept. Rows with a matching CDR3 protein are joined into one entry that keeps the most common DNA and genes. Across this sample there are roughly 80,000 distinct CDR3 sequences, with around 27% seen only once. 42% of the sample lies in the top ten. The sample comprised PBMCs or a T cell subset sorted from them (not recorded which). Source of these receptors: a man between 18 and 29 years old who had mild COVID-19 (a few samples of this study predate the infection). The sample titles of this study are shuffled in the database, so cell type and time point are left out; the donor was told from shared clones.

The chain carries TRBV11-2 and TRBJ2-5, with D perhaps being TRBD1 or TRBD2 (6 bases each). The CDR3 is 18 residues long. V lost 5 bases and J 0 bases, leaving 22 bases between the germline ends. Germline V gene sequence: CDR1 SGHAT, CDR2 FQNNGV. The CDR3 reads CASSPRTGGRKHQETQYF. The DNA for the CDR3 is TGTGCCAGCAGCCCACGAACCGGGGGCAGGAAGCACCAAGAGACCCAGTACTTC.

The sample holds many counts of this clonotype. CDR3 amino acids: CASSFGPGGSYEQYF. CDR3 DNA: TGTGCCAGCAGCTTCGGTCCAGGGGGCTCCTACGAGCAGTACTTC. The rearrangement links TRBV5-5 to TRBJ2-7, with 7 bases identical to TRBD1. The J segment lost 0 bases and the V segment lost 2 bases, leaving 5 bases of the junction unmatched. The CDR3 has 15 residues. The germline CDR1 and CDR2 sequences are SGHKS and YYEKEE (reference sequence).

V and J are TRBV27 and TRBJ2-7; D gene unclear. Germline loops: CDR1 MNHEY, CDR2 SMNVEV (reference sequence). V lost 4 bases and J lost 4, with 14 bases in between. The CDR3 runs 14 residues. DNA of the CDR3: TGTGCCAGCAGTTCGCTGGGTAAACCTTACGAGCAGTACGTC. This encodes CASSSLGKPYEQYV.

This clonotype has only a few counts. The chain links TRBV7-3 to TRBJ1-2, with D unresolved. There are 16 residues in the CDR3. The V end lost 2 bases, the J end lost 0 bases, and 13 bases lay between the germline ends. Germline V gives CDR1 SGHTA, CDR2 FQGTGA. The CDR3 spells CASSLYPPPANYGYTF. The CDR3 bases are TGTGCCAGCAGCTTATATCCCCCGCCGGCTAACTATGGCTACACCTTC.

The chain couples TRBV7-2 to TRBJ1-2; 8 bases align to TRBD1. Germline assignment: CDR1 SGHTA and CDR2 FQGNSA. The trim removed 5 bases at V and 5 bases at J, leaving 7 bases unmatched. This CDR3 region has 14 residues. Here the CDR3 reads CASSQPGQEYGYTF. In DNA form, the CDR3 reads TGTGCCAGCAGCCAGCCGGGACAGGAGTATGGCTACACCTTC.

The genes are TRBV10-3 and TRBJ2-7; tentative D call: TRBD2 (7 bases). With 8 bases removed from V and 6 bases from J, the gap between germline ends came to 17 bases. Germline loops: CDR1 ENHRY, CDR2 SYGVKD. The CDR3 has 13 residues. CDR3 in amino acids: CAIGGAGPAEQYF. CDR3 sequence (DNA): TGTGCCATCGGGGGGGCTGGTCCCGCCGAGCAGTACTTC.

The rearrangement joins TRBV9 to TRBJ2-3; D perhaps matches TRBD2 (6 bases). Per germline, CDR1 SGDLS and CDR2 YYNGEE. Between the trimmed V and J ends, which lost 3 bases and 5 bases, there was a span of 16 bases. This CDR3 spans 15 amino acids. This chain's CDR3 is CASSAGTSLGDTQYF. The CDR3 nucleotides are TGTGCCAGCAGCGCCGGGACTTCCCTCGGAGATACGCAGTATTTT.

This clonotype was seen a handful of times. The chain uses TRBV7-9 and TRBJ1-2, with no clear D. This CDR3 is 15 amino acids long. The ends were cut back, 1 base at V and 3 bases at J, with 12 bases in the middle. The germline gives CDR1 SEHNR, CDR2 FQNEAQ (reference sequence). The CDR3 region is CASSLVLGEDYGYTF. CDR3 nucleotides: TGTGCCAGCAGCTTAGTTCTGGGCGAGGACTATGGCTACACCTTC.

The chain is built from TRBV7-2 and TRBJ1-5; weak D call: TRBD1 (6 bases). Germline CDR1 and CDR2: SGHTA and FQGNSA. Trimming stripped 1 base from V and 4 bases from J, with 14 bases between. The CDR3 loop spans 16 amino acids. The CDR3 DNA reads TGTGCCAGCAGCTTAGTAGGGGGGGAGATAAATCAGCCCCAGCATTTT. It codes for CASSLVGGEINQPQHF.

This sequence joins TRBV19 and TRBJ1-2; D ambiguous. CDR1 is LNHDA, CDR2 SQIVND, per germline (reference sequence). Trimming shortened V by 4 bases and J by 8 bases, and 14 bases separated the two germline ends. CDR3 length: 13 amino acids. In DNA form, the CDR3 reads TGTGCCAGTAGTAATAAGGGAGCGGACGGCTACACCTTC. This codes for CASSNKGADGYTF. Complete variable domain (other parts from reference TRBV19 and TRBJ1-2): DGGITQSPKYLFRKEGQNVTLSCEQNLNHDAMYWYRQDPGQGLRLIYYSQIVNDFQKGDIAEGYSVSREKKESFPLTVTSAQKNPTAFYLCASSNKGADGYTFGSGTRLTVV.

This clonotype was detected once. The chain uses TRBV4-3 and TRBJ2-7; D is undetermined. CDR1 LGHNA and CDR2 YSLEER come from the germline V gene. This CDR3 contains 13 residues. Deletions cut 0 bases from V and 3 bases from J, with 6 bases between. CDR3 nucleotides: TGCGCCAGCAGCCAAGATTGGGGCTACGAGCAGTACTTC. It specifies CASSQDWGYEQYF.